This TCR beta chain was captured by sequencing in a study of cytomegalovirus exposure and HLA in healthy donors. Study-wide points: Cytomegalovirus-associated status was assigned to about 170 TCR beta chains.

This CDR3 has 11 amino acids. Trimming took 4 bases from V and 3 from J, leaving 4 bases between them. Germline assignment: CDR1 MNHNY and CDR2 SVGAGI (reference sequence). While the first cohort had several hundred subjects, the donors belonged to the separate validation cohort of 100 to 150 subjects. In the case of this clone: What it binds is not known.

The method was immunoSEQ multiplex PCR; TCRdb's version includes in-frame clones alone and lacks a portion of them. The table lists some 230,000 clones, under 95% of them singletons, with more than 1% in the top ten. The V gene is TRBV6-6, the J gene TRBJ2-7; D ambiguous. The sequenced sample consisted of PBMCs. This TCR derives from a young woman in good health and CMV-seronegative. In DNA form, the CDR3 reads TGTGCCAGCAGTTTAATCTACGAGCAGTACTTC. Protein product: CASSLIYEQYF.